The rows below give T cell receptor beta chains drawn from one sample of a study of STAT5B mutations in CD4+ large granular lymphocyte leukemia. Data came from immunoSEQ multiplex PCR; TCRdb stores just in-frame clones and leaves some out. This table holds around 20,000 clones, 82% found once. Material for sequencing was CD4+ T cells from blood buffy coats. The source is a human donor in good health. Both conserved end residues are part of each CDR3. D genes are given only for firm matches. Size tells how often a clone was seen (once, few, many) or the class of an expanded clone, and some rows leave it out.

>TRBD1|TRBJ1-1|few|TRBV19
CASSMRGPNTEAFF
TGTGCCAGTAGTATGAGGGGGCCAAACACTGAAGCTTTCTTT
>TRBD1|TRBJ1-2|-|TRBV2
CASSFETGGDYGYTF
TGTGCCAGCAGTTTCGAGACAGGGGGCGACTATGGCTACACCTTC
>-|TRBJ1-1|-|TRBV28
CASSSSPGHDTEAFF
TGTGCCAGCAGTTCCTCGCCGGGACATGATACTGAAGCTTTCTTT
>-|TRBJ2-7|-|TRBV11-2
CASSLRWGSYEQYF
TGTGCCAGCAGCTTACGTTGGGGTTCCTACGAGCAGTACTTC
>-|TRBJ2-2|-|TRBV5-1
CASSASTGNTGELFF
TGCGCCAGCAGCGCCTCGACAGGGAACACCGGGGAGCTGTTTTTT
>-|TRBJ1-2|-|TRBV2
CASRFIRGYGYTF
TGTGCCAGCAGGTTCATCAGGGGTTATGGCTACACCTTC
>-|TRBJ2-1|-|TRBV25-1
CASQPQGSYNEQFF
TGTGCCAGCCAACCACAGGGCAGTTACAATGAGCAGTTCTTC
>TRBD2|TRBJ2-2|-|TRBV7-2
CASSLLAGPNTGELFF
TGTGCCAGCAGCTTGCTAGCGGGTCCGAACACCGGGGAGCTGTTTTTT
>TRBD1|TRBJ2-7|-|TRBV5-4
CASSSGQGAIYEQYF
TGTGCCAGCAGCTCCGGACAGGGGGCGATCTACGAGCAGTACTTC
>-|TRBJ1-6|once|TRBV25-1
CASSEYVGSPLHF
TGTGCCAGCAGTGAATACGTCGGTTCACCCCTCCACTTT
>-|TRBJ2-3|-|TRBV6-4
CASSDYESDTQYF
TGTGCCAGCAGTGACTACGAGTCAGATACGCAGTATTTT
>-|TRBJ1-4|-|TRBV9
CASSVGGVNEKLFF
TGTGCCAGCAGCGTAGGGGGGGTTAATGAAAAACTGTTTTTT
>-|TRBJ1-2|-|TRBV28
CASSRTPGGYGYTF
TGTGCCAGCAGTCGAACGCCCGGGGGCTATGGCTACACCTTC
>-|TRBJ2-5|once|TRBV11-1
CASSLGTGSVRTQYF
TGTGCCAGCAGCTTAGGAACGGGATCAGTTAGGACCCAGTACTTC
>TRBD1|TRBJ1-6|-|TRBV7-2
CASSLGQGTSPLHF
TGTGCCAGCAGCTTAGGACAGGGGACTTCACCCCTCCACTTT
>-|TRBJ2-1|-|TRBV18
CASSPPGTSYNEQFF
TGTGCCAGCTCACCCCCAGGGACATCCTACAATGAGCAGTTCTTC
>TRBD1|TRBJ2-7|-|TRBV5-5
CASSKDRGSSYEQYF
TGTGCCAGCAGTAAAGACAGGGGAAGCTCCTACGAGCAGTACTTC
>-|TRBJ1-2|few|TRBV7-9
CASSLGTYGGYTF
TGTGCCAGCTCGCTCGGGACCTACGGTGGCTACACCTTC
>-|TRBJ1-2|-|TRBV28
CASSLEGGYGYTF
TGTGCCAGCAGTTTAGAAGGGGGTTATGGCTACACCTTC
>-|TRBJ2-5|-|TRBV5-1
CASSKRDTPQETQYF
TGCGCCAGCAGCAAACGGGACACCCCTCAAGAGACCCAGTACTTC
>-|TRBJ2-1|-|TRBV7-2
CASSSRGGPSSYNEQFF
TGTGCCAGCAGCTCTAGAGGGGGACCTAGCTCCTACAATGAGCAGTTCTTC
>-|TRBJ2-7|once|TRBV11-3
CASSFPRTYEQYF
TGTGCCAGCAGCTTCCCCAGGACCTACGAGCAGTACTTC
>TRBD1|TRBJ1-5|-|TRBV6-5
CASSYARGRQPQHF
TGTGCCAGCAGTTACGCCAGGGGGCGTCAGCCCCAGCATTTT
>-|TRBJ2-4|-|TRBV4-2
CASSRELRGIDQYF
TGTGCCAGCAGCCGAGAACTCAGGGGAATCGATCAGTACTTC
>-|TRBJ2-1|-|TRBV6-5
CASSYSEGLGNEQFF
TGTGCCAGCAGTTACTCGGAGGGGCTCGGCAATGAGCAGTTCTTC
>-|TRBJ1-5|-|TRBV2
CASSGRFYSNQPQHF
TGTGCCAGCAGTGGTAGGTTTTATAGCAATCAGCCCCAGCATTTT
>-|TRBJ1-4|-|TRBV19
CASSIELSNEKLFF
TGTGCCAGTAGTATCGAGTTAAGTAATGAAAAACTGTTTTTT
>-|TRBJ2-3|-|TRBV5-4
CASSRTRTDTDTQYF
TGTGCCAGCAGCCGAACACGGACAGACACAGATACGCAGTATTTT
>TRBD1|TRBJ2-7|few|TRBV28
CASTLHGTGEFEQYF
TGTGCCAGCACCCTACATGGGACAGGGGAGTTCGAGCAGTACTTC
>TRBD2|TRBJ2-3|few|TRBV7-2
CASRPGRGPDTQYF
TGTGCCAGCAGGCCGGGGAGGGGCCCAGATACGCAGTATTTT
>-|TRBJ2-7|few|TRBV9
CASSTDYMQRQQYF
TGTGCCAGCAGCACGGACTACATGCAGCGGCAGCAGTACTTC
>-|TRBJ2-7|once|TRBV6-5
CAIGRDSYEQYF
TGTGCCATCGGGCGGGACTCCTACGAGCAGTACTTC
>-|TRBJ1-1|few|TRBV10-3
CAISERGEAFF
TGTGCCATCAGTGAACGGGGGGAAGCTTTCTTT
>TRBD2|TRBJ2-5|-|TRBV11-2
CASSLGLEQETQYF
TGTGCCAGCAGCTTGGGACTAGAACAAGAGACCCAGTACTTC
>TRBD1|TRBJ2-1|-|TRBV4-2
CASSQGTGAYNEQFF
TGTGCCAGCAGCCAAGGGACAGGGGCGTACAATGAGCAGTTCTTC
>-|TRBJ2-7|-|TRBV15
CATSRDSYTGSSSYEQYF
TGTGCCACCAGCAGAGATTCGTATACAGGGTCCAGCTCCTACGAGCAGTACTTC
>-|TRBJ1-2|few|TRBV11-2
CASGRQVRDGYTF
TGTGCCAGCGGTCGACAGGTTAGGGATGGCTACACCTTC
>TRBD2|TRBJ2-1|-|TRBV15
CATSRDSGRVGNEQFF
TGTGCCACCAGCAGAGATAGCGGGAGGGTAGGCAATGAGCAGTTCTTC
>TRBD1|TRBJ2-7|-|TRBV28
CAGSSPGQGADYEQYF
TGTGCCGGCAGTTCCCCGGGACAGGGGGCAGACTACGAGCAGTACTTC
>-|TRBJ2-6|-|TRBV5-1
CASSFGSSGANVLTF
TGCGCCAGCAGCTTTGGTAGCTCTGGGGCCAACGTCCTGACTTTC
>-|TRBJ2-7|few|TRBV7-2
CASSRQPGPEVYEQYF
TGTGCCAGCAGCCGTCAGCCGGGCCCGGAGGTGTACGAGCAGTACTTC
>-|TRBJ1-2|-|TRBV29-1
CSVGRAPGGYGYTF
TGCAGCGTTGGCAGGGCGCCGGGAGGCTATGGCTACACCTTC
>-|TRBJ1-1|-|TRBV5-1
CASRAGLVGDTEAFF
TGCGCCAGCAGGGCCGGTCTGGTAGGAGACACTGAAGCTTTCTTT
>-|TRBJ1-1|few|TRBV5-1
CASSLTSSSGFFF
TGCGCCAGCAGCTTGACGTCGTCATCGGGATTTTTCTTT
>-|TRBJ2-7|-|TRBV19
CASSLRGDSYEQYF
TGTGCCAGTAGTCTACGCGGGGACTCCTACGAGCAGTACTTC
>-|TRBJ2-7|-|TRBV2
CASSELGGGFYSEQYF
TGTGCCAGCAGTGAACTTGGGGGGGGCTTCTACAGCGAGCAGTACTTC
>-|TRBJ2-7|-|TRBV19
CASSLKPYRDEQYF
TGTGCCAGTAGCCTCAAACCCTACAGGGACGAGCAGTACTTC
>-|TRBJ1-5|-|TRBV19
CASSTGTPRVSNQPQHF
TGTGCCAGTAGTACAGGGACCCCGCGGGTAAGCAATCAGCCCCAGCATTTT
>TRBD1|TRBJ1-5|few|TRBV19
CASSAGQGKNQPQHF
TGTGCCAGTAGCGCGGGACAGGGAAAGAATCAGCCCCAGCATTTT
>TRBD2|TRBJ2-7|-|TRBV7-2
CASSLRALAGTYEQYF
TGTGCCAGCAGCCTTAGAGCACTAGCGGGAACCTACGAGCAGTACTTC
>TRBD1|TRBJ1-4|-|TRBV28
CASSQTAADRGKLFF
TGTGCCAGCAGTCAAACCGCCGCGGACAGGGGGAAACTGTTTTTT
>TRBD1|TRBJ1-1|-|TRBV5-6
CASSWTGGVNTEAFF
TGTGCCAGCAGCTGGACAGGGGGTGTGAACACTGAAGCTTTCTTT
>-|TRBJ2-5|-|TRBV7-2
CASSLGGLQETQYF
TGTGCCAGCAGCTTAGGGGGGCTTCAAGAGACCCAGTACTTC
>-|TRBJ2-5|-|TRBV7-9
CASSLGSQGETQYF
TGTGCCAGCAGCTTAGGATCCCAGGGAGAGACCCAGTACTTC
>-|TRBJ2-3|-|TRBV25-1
CASSDPPATDTQYF
TGTGCCAGCAGTGATCCCCCAGCCACAGATACGCAGTATTTT